One and the same sample provided the 14 T cell receptor beta chains below, sequenced in a study of OX40 agonist ivuxolimab in advanced cancers. Repertoires were generated with immunoSEQ multiplex PCR, while TCRdb's copy carries only in-frame clones and drops some. The repertoire consists of 55,000 to 75,000 clones, with 84% occurring once and the leading ten covering 0.9% to 1.4%. The sequenced sample was CD4+ or CD8+ T cells sorted from blood, obtained in a trial of the OX40 agonist ivuxolimab. These receptors came from an adult with an advanced solid tumor such as melanoma, head and neck, liver or kidney cancer.

This chain connects TRBV19 to TRBJ1-1; D not resolved. Germline V lookup: CDR1 LNHDA, CDR2 SQIVND (reference sequence). The CDR3 runs to 13 residues. V was shortened by 9 bases and J by 1 base, with 12 bases between the two germline ends. CDR3 sequence: CASTLLRNTEAFF. CDR3 DNA sequence: TGTGCCAGCACCTTGTTGAGGAACACTGAAGCTTTCTTT.

The chain has TRBV29-1 and TRBJ2-4; D tentatively fits TRBD1 or TRBD2 (6 bases each). CDR1 is SQVTM and CDR2 is ANQGSEA in the germline V gene. Trimming shortened V by 3 bases and J by 1 base, and 7 bases separated the two germline ends. The CDR3 runs to 13 residues. The CDR3 loop reads CSVEGGAKNIQYF. The DNA for the CDR3 is TGCAGCGTTGAGGGGGGCGCCAAAAACATTCAGTACTTC.

The genes are TRBV7-2 and TRBJ1-5; 8 bases agree with TRBD1. The junction had 3 bases not matched to a gene; V was cut back by 3 bases and J by 2 bases. The CDR3 is made up of 15 amino acids. Germline lookup yields CDR1 SGHTA and CDR2 FQGNSA. The CDR3 spells CASSFTTGGNQPQHF. In DNA, the CDR3 is TGTGCCAGCAGCTTTACGACAGGGGGCAATCAGCCCCAGCATTTT.

The chain combines TRBV6-5 with TRBJ1-2, with TRBD1 matching over 7 bases. The ends lost 8 bases at V and 0 bases at J; junction bases unmatched: 6. Germline CDR1 and CDR2: MNHEY and SVGAGI. The CDR3 has 14 amino acids. The CDR3 nucleotides are TGTGCCAGCGGTGGTCAGGGGGCTAACTATGGCTACACCTTC. This translates into CASGGQGANYGYTF.

The chain is built from TRBV7-9 and TRBJ2-5; D is ambiguous. The germline V gene encodes CDR1 SEHNR and CDR2 FQNEAQ (reference sequence). This CDR3 region has 12 residues. V gave up 4 bases and J gave up 0 bases, with 3 bases separating them. CDR3 loop: CASSSNQETQYF. The DNA of the CDR3 is TGTGCCAGCAGCTCAAACCAAGAGACCCAGTACTTC. Using reference TRBV7-9 and TRBJ2-5 for the parts outside the CDR3, the full variable domain is DTGVSQNPRHKITKRGQNVTFRCDPISEHNRLYWYRQTLGQGPEFLTYFQNEAQLEKSRLLSDRFSAERPKGSFSTLEIQRTEQGDSAMYLCASSSNQETQYFGPGTRLLVL.

This sequence joins TRBV6-5 and TRBJ2-7; 7 nucleotides match TRBD1. The CDR3 runs 15 residues. Germline V gene sequence: CDR1 MNHEY, CDR2 SVGAGI. Trimming took 5 bases from V and 1 from J; bases not matched to a gene: 8. The CDR3 DNA reads TGTGCCAGCAGTCGAACCCCAGGGGGTTCCTACGAGCAGTACTTC. Translating gives CASSRTPGGSYEQYF.

This rearrangement joins TRBV6-1 to TRBJ2-7; TRBD1 matches at 7 bases. There are 14 residues in the CDR3. J lost 0 bases, V lost 10 bases, and 9 bases had no gene match. Germline assignment: CDR1 MNHNS and CDR2 SASEGT. The CDR3 loop is CATYGTESSYEQYF. As DNA, the CDR3 is TGTGCCACCTACGGGACAGAGTCCTCCTACGAGCAGTACTTC.

V is TRBV7-2 and J is TRBJ1-1; D might be TRBD1 (6 bases). Trimming removed 7 bases at V and 6 bases at J, with 21 bases between. CDR1 is SGHTA and CDR2 is FQGNSA in the germline V gene. The CDR3 totals 15 residues. The CDR3 region is CASIRGGGPVSEAFF. CDR3 nucleotide sequence: TGTGCCAGCATAAGGGGGGGAGGTCCGGTCTCTGAAGCTTTCTTT.

The J gene is TRBJ2-1, the V gene TRBV4-3; D may be TRBD2 (5 bases). CDR3 length: 12 amino acids. Looked up from germline, CDR1 is LGHNA and CDR2 is YSLEER. Trimming pared 8 bases from V and 4 bases from J, leaving 9 bases between. In nucleotides, the CDR3 is TGCGCCAGCTCCGGGGTATACAATGAGCAGTTCTTC. Translated: CASSGVYNEQFF.

This chain joins TRBV11-2 and TRBJ2-5; 8 bases match TRBD1. V lost 3 bases, J lost 2 bases, and 2 bases stayed unmatched. The CDR3 is 14 amino acids. The germline V gene encodes CDR1 SGHAT and CDR2 FQNNGV. Written as DNA, the CDR3 is TGTGCCAGCAGCTTTAACAGGGGGCAAGAGACCCAGTACTTC. Its protein is CASSFNRGQETQYF.

The gene calls are TRBV5-6 and TRBJ2-2, with TRBD2 identical over 8 bases. With 4 bases clipped from V and 3 bases from J, the junction kept 5 bases outside the gene matches. This CDR3 region has 15 residues. Germline V gene data show CDR1 as SGHDT and CDR2 as YYEEEE. The CDR3 reads CASSLQLADTGELFF. CDR3 bases: TGTGCCAGCAGCCTCCAACTAGCGGACACCGGGGAGCTGTTTTTT.

V usage is TRBV5-4 and J usage is TRBJ2-1, with 12 bases matching TRBD1. Germline V gene lookup returns CDR1 SGHNT and CDR2 YYREEE (reference sequence). After removal of 4 bases from V and 9 bases from J, the junction contained 8 bases not matched to a gene. This CDR3 is 15 amino acids long. The CDR3 coding sequence is TGTGCCAGCAGCGCGAGCGGGGACAGGGGGCTTGAGCAGTTCTTC. This translates into CASSASGDRGLEQFF. Based on the CDR3 plus reference TRBV5-4 and TRBJ2-1, the full variable domain is ETGVTQSPTHLIKTRGQQVTLRCSSQSGHNTVSWYQQALGQGPQFIFQYYREEENGRGNFPPRFSGLQFPNYSSELNVNALELDDSALYLCASSASGDRGLEQFFGPGTRLTVL.

CDR3 amino acids: CASSTRSGGSEAFF. Written as DNA, the CDR3 is TGTGCCAGCAGTACTAGATCAGGGGGCTCTGAAGCTTTCTTT. The chain employs TRBV6-6 and TRBJ1-1, with 8 bases fitting TRBD1. Unmatched junction bases numbered 8, after V lost 5 bases and J lost 6 bases. The CDR3 totals 14 residues. From germline, CDR1 is MNHNY and CDR2 SVGAGI (reference sequence).

The V and J genes are TRBV5-4 and TRBJ2-2; a weak D match, TRBD2 (5 bases). Trimming cost V 4 bases and J 7 bases, with 14 bases left between them. The CDR3 runs to 14 residues. Germline-derived CDR1 and CDR2 are SGHNT and YYREEE (reference sequence). The CDR3 reads CASSPDGVDGELFF. In nucleotides, the CDR3 is TGTGCCAGCAGCCCGGACGGGGTCGACGGGGAGCTGTTTTTT.